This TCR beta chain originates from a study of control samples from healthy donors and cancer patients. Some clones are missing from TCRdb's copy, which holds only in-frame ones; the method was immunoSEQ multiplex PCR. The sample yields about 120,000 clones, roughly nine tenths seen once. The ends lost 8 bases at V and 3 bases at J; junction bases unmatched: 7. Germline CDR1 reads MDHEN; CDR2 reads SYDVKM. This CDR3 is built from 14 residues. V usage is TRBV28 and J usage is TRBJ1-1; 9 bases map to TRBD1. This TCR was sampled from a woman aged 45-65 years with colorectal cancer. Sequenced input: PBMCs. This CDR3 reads CASALGDRDTEAFF. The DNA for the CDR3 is TGTGCCAGCGCTTTAGGGGACAGGGACACTGAAGCTTTCTTT.